This T cell receptor (beta chain) was profiled in a study of radiotherapy plus CTLA-4 blockade in lung cancer. Assay used: immunoSEQ multiplex PCR; TCRdb lists only in-frame clones, some missing. The sample comprises around 80,000 clones, about 79% of which are singletons, and approximately 22% rests with the top ten. The receptor was isolated from a human donor with non-small cell lung cancer whose response to radiotherapy plus ipilimumab could not be evaluated. Some clones in this sample may be carry-over from other donors' samples. The sequencing here drew on peripheral blood, taken from a patient treated with radiotherapy plus ipilimumab.

CDR3: CASSQEEGAEETQYF. The CDR3 region has the DNA TGTGCCAGCAGCCAAGAGGAGGGGGCCGAAGAGACCCAGTACTTC. This sequence joins TRBV4-2 and TRBJ2-5, with D possibly being TRBD1 (7 bases). V was trimmed by 0 bases and J by 3 bases, leaving 11 bases between them. This CDR3 contains 15 residues. Per germline, CDR1 LGHNA and CDR2 YNFKEQ.